This T cell receptor (beta chain) was identified in a study of T-cell memory formation after mild COVID-19. TCRdb reprocessed the 5' RACE reads with MiXCR, giving one entry per CDR3 protein. The sample records approximately 500,000 distinct CDR3 sequences, roughly 25% being singletons. Turning to this clonotype: Its antigen is not identified.

Notes on the study in general: Contracting CD8+ clones were enriched in EMRA, CD4+ mainly in CM and EM.

There are 14 residues in the CDR3. The germline V gene encodes CDR1 SGDLS and CDR2 YYNGEE. Trimming pared 0 bases from V and 3 bases from J, leaving 9 bases between. The V call is TRBV9, the J call TRBJ1-1; D ambiguous. The TCR was taken from an adult woman who had mild COVID-19 (a few samples of this study predate the infection). Cell type and time point are not known. The specimen was PBMCs or a T cell subset sorted from them (not recorded which). The CDR3 DNA reads as TGTGCCAGCAGCGTAGCCGCATTGGACACTGAAGCTTTCTTT. Residues: CASSVAALDTEAFF.